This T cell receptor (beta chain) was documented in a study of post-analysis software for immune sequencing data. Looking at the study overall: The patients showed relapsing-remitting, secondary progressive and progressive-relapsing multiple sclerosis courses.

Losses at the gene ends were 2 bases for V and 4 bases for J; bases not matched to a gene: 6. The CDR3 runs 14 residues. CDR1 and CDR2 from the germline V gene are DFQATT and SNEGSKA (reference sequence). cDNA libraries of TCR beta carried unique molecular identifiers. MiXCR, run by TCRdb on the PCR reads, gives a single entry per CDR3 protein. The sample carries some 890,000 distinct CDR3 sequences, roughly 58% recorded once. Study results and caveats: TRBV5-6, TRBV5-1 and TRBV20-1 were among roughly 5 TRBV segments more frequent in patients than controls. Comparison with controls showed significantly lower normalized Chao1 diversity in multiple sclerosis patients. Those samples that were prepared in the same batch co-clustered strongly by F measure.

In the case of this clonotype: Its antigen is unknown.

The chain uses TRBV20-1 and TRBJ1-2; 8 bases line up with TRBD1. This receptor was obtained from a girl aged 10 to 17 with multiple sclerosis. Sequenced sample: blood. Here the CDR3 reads CSARTQGASYGYTF. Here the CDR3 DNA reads TGCAGTGCTAGAACTCAGGGGGCAAGCTATGGCTACACCTTC.